What follows are 7 T cell receptor beta chains derived from one specimen sequenced in a study of T cells after yellow fever vaccination. TCRdb ran MiXCR on the 5' RACE reads and lists one entry per CDR3 protein. This table holds approximately 170,000 distinct CDR3 sequences, approximately 11% found once. Sequenced here: CD8+ T cells sorted from PBMCs, sampled 15 days after the yellow fever booster vaccination. Every receptor here comes from a man between 18 and 29 years old who received the YFV17D yellow fever vaccine.

This clonotype was seen at least ten times. The chain couples TRBV9 to TRBJ2-3, with 8 bases identical to TRBD1. This CDR3 is 16 amino acids long. Trimming at V came to 3 bases and at J to 2 bases, leaving 8 bases not matched to a gene. CDR1 is SGDLS and CDR2 is YYNGEE in the germline V gene. DNA of the CDR3: TGTGCCAGCAGCGGAACTCGGACAGGGAACACAGATACGCAGTATTTT. Its protein product is CASSGTRTGNTDTQYF.

The table lists this clonotype with a few counts. The V call is TRBV20-1, the J call TRBJ1-2; unclear D gene. CDR3 length equals 17 residues. V was shortened by 0 bases and J by 0 bases, with 17 bases between the two germline ends. Per the germline V gene, CDR1 is DFQATT and CDR2 is SNEGSKA (reference sequence). The CDR3 protein is CSARDYSAGRPNYGYTF. The CDR3 coding sequence is TGCAGTGCTAGAGATTACAGCGCAGGACGGCCTAACTATGGCTACACCTTC.

The V and J genes are TRBV6-2 or TRBV6-3 and TRBJ2-7; D may be TRBD1 (6 bases). Germline-derived CDR1 and CDR2 are MNHEY and SVGEGT. V was cut by 2 bases and J by 3 bases, with 11 bases left in between. The CDR3 runs to 14 residues. This CDR3 is CASSYTPGVYEQYV. The DNA for the CDR3 is TGTGCCAGCAGTTACACCCCAGGGGTCTACGAGCAGTACGTC.

The chain carries TRBV29-1 and TRBJ2-6, with D hard to call. Germline V gives CDR1 SQVTM, CDR2 ANQGSEA. V lost 7 bases, J lost 2 bases, and 6 bases lay in between. This CDR3 has 12 residues. The CDR3 DNA reads TGCAGCGCCCGGGCTGGGGCCAACGTCCTGACTTTC. Amino acid sequence: CSARAGANVLTF.

This clonotype turned up a few times. This chain connects TRBV27 to TRBJ2-7, with 7 bases that match TRBD2. This CDR3 has 14 residues. V lost 5 bases to trimming and J lost 0 bases; unmatched junction nucleotides: 4. Germline values: CDR1 MNHEY, CDR2 SMNVEV (reference sequence). This CDR3 is CASSNRDYSYEQYF. CDR3 sequence (DNA): TGTGCCAGCAGTAACCGGGACTACTCCTACGAGCAGTACTTC.

In this sample, this clonotype turned up a few times. This rearrangement joins TRBV7-2 to TRBJ1-5, with 9 bases lining up with TRBD1. Germline V gene sequence: CDR1 SGHTA, CDR2 FQGNSA. The CDR3 runs 16 residues. Trimming cost V 2 bases and J 7 bases; bases outside gene matches: 9. The CDR3 DNA reads as TGTGCCAGCAGCTTAACGCCACAGGGGGCACGACAGCCCCAGCATTTT. Its protein is CASSLTPQGARQPQHF.

V gene TRBV5-1 combines with J gene TRBJ1-1; 11 nucleotides align to TRBD1. Germline values: CDR1 SGHRS, CDR2 YFSETQ. The CDR3 runs to 18 residues. The V gene end was trimmed by 3 bases and the J gene end by 4 bases; junction bases not matched to a gene: 14. CDR3 nucleotides: TGCGCCAGCAGCTCTCCGGGACAGGGGGTTGGAGGAGGCACTGAAGCTTTCTTT. Its translation is CASSSPGQGVGGGTEAFF.